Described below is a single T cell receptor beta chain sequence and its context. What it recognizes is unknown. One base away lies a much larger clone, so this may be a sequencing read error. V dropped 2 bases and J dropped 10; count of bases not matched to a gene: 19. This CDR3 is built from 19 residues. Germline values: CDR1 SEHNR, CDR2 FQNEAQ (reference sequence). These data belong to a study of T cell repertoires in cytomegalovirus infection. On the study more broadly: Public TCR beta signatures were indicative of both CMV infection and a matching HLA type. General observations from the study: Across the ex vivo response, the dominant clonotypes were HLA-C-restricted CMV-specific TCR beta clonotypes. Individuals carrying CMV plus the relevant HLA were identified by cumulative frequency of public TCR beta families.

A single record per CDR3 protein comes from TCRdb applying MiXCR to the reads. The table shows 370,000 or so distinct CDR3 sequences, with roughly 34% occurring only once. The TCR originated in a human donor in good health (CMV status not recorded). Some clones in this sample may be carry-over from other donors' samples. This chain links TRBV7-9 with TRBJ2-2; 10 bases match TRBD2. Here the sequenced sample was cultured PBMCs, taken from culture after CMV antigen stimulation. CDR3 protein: CASSLLAQAASGRVEELFF. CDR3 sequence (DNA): TGTGCCAGCAGCTTACTGGCCCAGGCGGCTAGCGGGAGAGTCGAGGAGCTGTTTTTT.